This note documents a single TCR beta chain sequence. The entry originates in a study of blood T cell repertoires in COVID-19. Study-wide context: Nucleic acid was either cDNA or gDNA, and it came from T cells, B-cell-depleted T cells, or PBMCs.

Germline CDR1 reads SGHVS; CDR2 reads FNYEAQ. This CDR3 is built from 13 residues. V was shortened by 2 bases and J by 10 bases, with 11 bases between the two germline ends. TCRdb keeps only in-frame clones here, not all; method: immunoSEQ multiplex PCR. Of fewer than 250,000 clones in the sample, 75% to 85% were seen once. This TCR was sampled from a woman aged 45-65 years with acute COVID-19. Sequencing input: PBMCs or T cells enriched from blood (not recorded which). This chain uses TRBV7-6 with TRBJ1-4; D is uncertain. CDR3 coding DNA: TGTGCCAGCAGCTTATCCTCGGGAGGAAAACTGTTTTTT. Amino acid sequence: CASSLSSGGKLFF.